The 21 T cell receptor beta chains presented below share a single source sample, sequenced in a study of T-cell reconstitution after alpha-beta-depleted transplantation in children. This sample's TCRbeta library carried unique molecular identifier barcodes. TCRdb itself ran the PCR reads through MiXCR, one entry per CDR3 protein. The profile shows around 700,000 distinct CDR3 sequences, 13% of them singletons. The input for sequencing was PBMCs, taken before TCRalphabeta/CD19-depleted stem cell transplant. These TCRs come from a girl aged 2 to 9 with congenital amegakaryocytic thrombocytopenia, due to receive a stem cell transplant.

The chain couples TRBV5-1 to TRBJ1-2; D not resolved. With 4 bases removed from V and 1 base from J, the gap between germline ends came to 23 bases. This CDR3 comprises 18 residues. CDR1 is SGHRS and CDR2 is YFSETQ in the germline V gene. DNA for the CDR3: TGCGCCAGCAGCCCTCCCCAATACCCTCACACCCTTAACTATGGCTACACCTTC. Amino acids: CASSPPQYPHTLNYGYTF.

The chain joins TRBV27 to TRBJ2-7, with 9 nucleotides matching TRBD2. CDR3 length equals 15 residues. Trimming took 6 bases from V and 2 from J; bases not matched to a gene: 8. Looked up from germline, CDR1 is MNHEY and CDR2 is SMNVEV (reference sequence). CDR3 nucleotides: TGTGCCAGCAGATCGCTAGCGGGAACCGCCTACGAGCAGTACTTC. It codes for CASRSLAGTAYEQYF.

The genes are TRBV20-1 and TRBJ2-5; D remains ambiguous. The CDR3 is made up of 13 amino acids. Trimming removed 5 bases at V and 5 bases at J, with 15 bases between. In germline, CDR1 is DFQATT, CDR2 SNEGSKA (reference sequence). Here the CDR3 reads CSAPAFSGETQYF. For the CDR3, the DNA is TGCAGTGCTCCCGCCTTTTCCGGGGAGACCCAGTACTTC.

This clonotype showed up many times. The chain employs TRBV11-2 and TRBJ1-1; perhaps TRBD1 as D (6 bases). Between the trimmed V and J ends, which lost 6 bases and 5 bases, there was a span of 19 bases. The CDR3 spans 15 residues. Germline V lookup: CDR1 SGHAT, CDR2 FQNNGV. The CDR3: CASRAMRGNKTEAFF. CDR3 nucleotide sequence: TGTGCCAGCAGGGCGATGAGGGGGAATAAAACTGAAGCTTTCTTT.

The sample holds many counts of this clonotype. The chain is built from TRBV12-3 or TRBV12-4 and TRBJ1-5; tentatively, D is TRBD1 (6 bases). The V end lost 2 bases, the J end lost 2 bases, and 10 bases lay between the germline ends. The CDR3 consists of 15 residues. For the CDR3, the DNA is TGTGCCAGCAGTTTACAGGGGCTGGGCAATCAGCCCCAGCATTTT. Amino acids: CASSLQGLGNQPQHF.

Concerning this clonotype itself: A single base separates this from a much larger clone, so it may be a read error. The chain is built from TRBV24-1 and TRBJ2-7; either TRBD1 or TRBD2 may fit D (5 bases each). CDR3 length: 14 amino acids. Germline V gene data show CDR1 as KGHDR and CDR2 as SFDVKD. The DNA of the CDR3 is TGTGCCACCAGTGCGAGGGACCACTCCTACGTGCAGTACTTC. It encodes CATSARDHSYVQYF.

This CDR3 reads CASSFGLLVVPTGTQYF. The DNA for the CDR3 is TGCGCCAGCAGTTTCGGTCTATTGGTCGTACCGACCGGTACGCAGTATTTT. The chain is built from TRBV5-1 and TRBJ2-3; D is uncertain. The CDR3 totals 17 residues. The germline V gene encodes CDR1 SGHRS and CDR2 YFSETQ. Trimming took 5 bases from V and 8 from J, leaving 27 bases between them.

V is TRBV20-1 and J is TRBJ2-7; D gene uncertain. V lost 3 bases, J lost 0 bases, and 9 bases lay in between. CDR3 size: 13 residues. CDR1 is DFQATT and CDR2 is SNEGSKA in the germline V gene (reference sequence). In DNA, the CDR3 is TGCAGTGCTAGTGGTCCAAACTCCTACGAGCAGTACTTC. This gives the protein CSASGPNSYEQYF.

This clonotype was recorded a few times. The V gene is TRBV2, the J gene TRBJ2-1; 12 bases match TRBD1. The germline CDR1 and CDR2 sequences are SNHLY and FYNNEI. With V trimmed by 6 bases and J by 6 bases, 6 bases remained unmatched. The CDR3 totals 15 residues. The CDR3 nucleotides read TGTGCCAGCAGGGGGACAGGGGGCGCTGGCAATGAGCAGTTCTTC. Translation gives CASRGTGGAGNEQFF.

About this clonotype: A much larger clone differs by one base, so this may be a read error. This chain connects TRBV12-3 or TRBV12-4 to TRBJ2-4, with 7 bases fitting TRBD1. The CDR3 runs to 14 residues. CDR3 amino acids: CASSFGTAKNIQSF. In nucleotides, the CDR3 is TGTGCCAGCAGTTTCGGGACAGCCAAAAACATTCAGTCCTTC.

This clonotype came up many times. The V call is TRBV12-3 or TRBV12-4, the J call TRBJ1-3, with D possibly TRBD1 on 5 matching bases. The germline V and J ends were trimmed by 6 bases and 0 bases, with 9 bases remaining between them. CDR3 length: 14 amino acids. The CDR3 DNA is TGTGCCAGCAGGGGGGTCCCCTCTGGAAACACCATATATTTT. Protein sequence: CASRGVPSGNTIYF.

This chain uses TRBV11-1 with TRBJ2-7; 10 positions agree with TRBD1. The CDR3 sequence is 18 residues long. V lost 1 base and J lost 2; bases outside the gene matches: 11. The germline V gene has CDR1 SGHAT and CDR2 FQDESV (reference sequence). The CDR3 DNA reads TGTGCCAGCAGCTTAGTTTATATGGCGGGACAGGGGACCTACGAGCAGTACTTC. It codes for CASSLVYMAGQGTYEQYF.

This clonotype showed up just a few times. V and J are TRBV2 and TRBJ2-3; D gene uncertain. This CDR3 comprises 13 residues. Germline CDR1 is SNHLY and CDR2 is FYNNEI. The germline V and J ends were trimmed by 3 bases and 6 bases, with 10 bases remaining between them. The CDR3 DNA reads TGTGCCAGCAGTGATAAGGGTCTCGATACGCAGTATTTT. This sequence encodes CASSDKGLDTQYF.

The genes are TRBV5-1 and TRBJ1-5, with D tentatively TRBD1 (5 bases). CDR1 SGHRS and CDR2 YFSETQ come from the germline V gene. The CDR3 has 17 residues. Trimming left V 4 bases short and J 2 bases short, with 19 bases between. The CDR3 DNA reads TGCGCCAGCAGCCGAACCCCGGGGGATGCGGGCAATCAGCCCCAGCATTTT. Protein sequence: CASSRTPGDAGNQPQHF.

This clonotype was seen many times. This sequence joins TRBV27 and TRBJ2-2; TRBD2 aligns across 11 bases. The CDR3 is made up of 16 amino acids. The V gene end was trimmed by 2 bases and the J gene end by 8 bases; junction bases not matched to a gene: 7. Germline values: CDR1 MNHEY, CDR2 SMNVEV (reference sequence). The CDR3 loop reads CASSLVTSGRNGELFF. CDR3 nucleotide sequence: TGTGCCAGCAGTTTAGTCACTAGCGGGAGAAATGGGGAGCTGTTTTTT.

This clonotype was counted only a few times. The CDR3 is CASSPSTPDRGSEEYF. The CDR3 coding sequence is TGTGCCAGCAGTCCGTCAACTCCAGACAGGGGTTCAGAGGAGTACTTC. The rearrangement links TRBV27 to TRBJ2-7; 8 bases are a match to TRBD1. V shed 5 bases, J shed 11 bases, and the junction held 20 bases outside the gene matches. Germline V CDR1 and CDR2: MNHEY, SMNVEV (reference sequence). The CDR3 totals 16 residues.

This clonotype was recorded at least ten times. The chain combines TRBV12-3 or TRBV12-4 with TRBJ2-3; the D call may be TRBD1 or TRBD2 (6 bases each). Trimming removed 3 bases from V and 4 bases from J, with 11 bases in between. There are 14 residues in the CDR3. As DNA, the CDR3 is TGTGCCAGCAGTTTGTCGGGGGCGGCAGATACGCAGTATTTT. Protein: CASSLSGAADTQYF.

This clonotype was recorded a few times. This CDR3 reads CASSPRLAPSYEQYF. CDR3 DNA sequence: TGTGCCAGCAGCCCCCGCCTAGCGCCTTCCTACGAGCAGTACTTC. V is TRBV7-9 and J is TRBJ2-7; D is possibly TRBD2 (6 bases). Deletions cut 5 bases from V and 1 base from J, with 15 bases between. Germline CDR1 is SEHNR and CDR2 is FQNEAQ (reference sequence). The CDR3 extends over 15 amino acids.

In the case of this clonotype: A much more abundant neighbour one base away suggests this may be a read error. This chain connects TRBV20-1 to TRBJ2-1, with D unresolved. V dropped 5 bases and J dropped 0 bases, with 11 bases sitting between them. Germline V CDR1 and CDR2: DFQATT, SNEGSKA (reference sequence). The CDR3 runs to 14 residues. The CDR3 is CSAADSSSYNEQFF. CDR3 coding DNA: TGCAGTGCTGCCGATTCTAGCTCCTACAATGAGCAGTTCTTC.

There are many counts of this clonotype. This chain links TRBV5-5 with TRBJ2-3, with 11 bases matching TRBD2. Germline V gene sequence: CDR1 SGHKS, CDR2 YYEKEE (reference sequence). V lost 4 bases, J lost 6 bases, and 13 bases stayed unmatched. The CDR3 covers 17 residues. The CDR3: CASSLFRIAGGRDTQYF. In DNA, the CDR3 is TGTGCCAGCAGCCTCTTCCGAATAGCGGGAGGGCGCGATACGCAGTATTTT.

This clonotype was counted a single time. The conserved final phenylalanine or tryptophan is absent from the CDR3, which likely points to a read error. The chain employs TRBV2 and TRBJ2-1; 13 positions match TRBD2. The germline gives CDR1 SNHLY, CDR2 FYNNEI. This CDR3 is built from 15 residues. Trimming removed 7 bases from V and 10 bases from J; junction bases left unmatched: 10. The CDR3 DNA is TGTGCCAGCACTAGGACTAGCGGGAGACGGAACGAGCAGTTCTAC. Translated: CASTRTSGRRNEQFY.